The 20 T cell receptor beta chains given below trace back to one sample, sequenced in a study of CD8 T cells in ankylosing spondylitis. From the 5' RACE reads, TCRdb called clonotypes with MiXCR, one entry per CDR3 protein. The table includes around 340,000 distinct CDR3 sequences, around 15% detected once. Sequenced material: blood, either unsorted or a sorted T cell fraction (not recorded which). These receptor sequences come from a male donor with ankylosing spondylitis or in good health (not recorded which).

The J gene is TRBJ1-1, the V gene TRBV5-6, with D uncertain. This CDR3 contains 14 residues. Trimming removed 0 bases from V and 8 bases from J, with 14 bases in between. The germline V gene has CDR1 SGHDT and CDR2 YYEEEE. The CDR3 bases are TGTGCCAGCAGCTTGGTTGCGGGTATTACCGAAGCTTTCTTT. This gives the protein CASSLVAGITEAFF.

The gene calls are TRBV6-1 and TRBJ2-1; 11 bases align to TRBD2. The V segment lost 7 bases and the J segment 4 bases; nucleotides outside the gene matches: 6. CDR1 is MNHNS and CDR2 is SASEGT in the germline V gene. There are 15 residues in the CDR3. CDR3: CASTTSGTRYNEQFF. CDR3 in DNA: TGTGCCAGCACGACTAGCGGGACCAGATACAATGAGCAGTTCTTC.

CDR3 amino acids: CASSQDRSPGELFF. The CDR3 DNA reads as TGTGCCAGCAGCCAAGACAGATCTCCCGGGGAGCTGTTTTTT. J is TRBJ2-2 and V is TRBV3-1; no reliable D call. CDR3 length: 14 residues. Germline V gene data show CDR1 as LGHDT and CDR2 as YNNKEL (reference sequence). Trimming pared 0 bases from V and 6 bases from J, leaving 8 bases between.

This clonotype was counted ten times or more. CDR3 sequence: CASSQTGETDTQYF. The CDR3 region has the DNA TGTGCCAGCAGCCAGACAGGGGAAACAGATACGCAGTATTTT. V usage is TRBV6-4 and J usage is TRBJ2-3; TRBD1 matches 8 bases. The CDR3 is 14 amino acids. The junction had 5 bases not matched to a gene; V was cut back by 6 bases and J by 3 bases. Per germline, CDR1 MRHNA and CDR2 SNTAGT.

The rearrangement links TRBV10-3 to TRBJ1-1; weak D call: TRBD1 (5 bases). Between the trimmed V and J ends, which lost 9 bases and 4 bases, there was a span of 21 bases. The CDR3 is made up of 15 amino acids. The V gene's germline CDR1 is ENHRY and CDR2 SYGVKD. As DNA, the CDR3 is TGTGCCATAGCGGGGGACGGACTTAGGAGCACTGAAGCTTTCTTT. This codes for CAIAGDGLRSTEAFF.

The V gene is TRBV15, the J gene TRBJ2-7; 7 bases agree with TRBD1. The J segment lost 2 bases and the V segment lost 5 bases, leaving 6 bases of the junction unmatched. CDR1 LNHNV and CDR2 YYDKDF come from the germline V gene (reference sequence). The CDR3 contains 14 residues. The CDR3 is CATSWGQQTYEQYF. In nucleotides, the CDR3 is TGTGCCACCAGCTGGGGACAGCAAACCTACGAGCAGTACTTC.

The sample holds many counts of this clonotype. V and J are TRBV5-6 and TRBJ2-3; D might be TRBD2 (5 bases). V lost 4 bases to trimming and J lost 10 bases, with 19 bases between them. This CDR3 has 14 residues. Germline V CDR1 and CDR2: SGHDT, YYEEEE. The CDR3 DNA sequence: TGTGCCAGCAGCCTTCCCGTCCCCGGGGATTCGCAGTATTTT. It yields the protein CASSLPVPGDSQYF.

This clonotype was seen repeatedly, ten times or more. The chain carries TRBV20-1 and TRBJ2-1; 9 nucleotides match TRBD2. Trimming at V came to 5 bases and at J to 4 bases, leaving 12 bases not matched to a gene. The germline V gene encodes CDR1 DFQATT and CDR2 SNEGSKA (reference sequence). The CDR3 contains 16 residues. CDR3 in DNA: TGCAGTGCTGTCCCGTGGGCTAGCGGGAATTACAATGAGCAGTTCTTC. The encoded protein is CSAVPWASGNYNEQFF.

A few counts support this clonotype. This chain links TRBV6-1 with TRBJ2-3; 10 nucleotides agree with TRBD1. Germline assignment: CDR1 MNHNS and CDR2 SASEGT. This CDR3 has 18 amino acids. V dropped 5 bases and J dropped 7; count of bases not matched to a gene: 18. CDR3 sequence (DNA): TGTGCCAGCAGTTTCTCCAGGGACAGGGGAGGCGTTCGAAATACGCAGTATTTT. Protein sequence: CASSFSRDRGGVRNTQYF.

This clonotype was picked up many times. The rearrangement joins TRBV12-3 or TRBV12-4 to TRBJ1-1; D is unresolved. V was trimmed by 3 bases and J by 2 bases, leaving 16 bases between them. This CDR3 is built from 16 residues. CDR3 sequence: CASSFSGRMVNTEAFF. DNA of the CDR3: TGTGCCAGCAGTTTCTCCGGTCGGATGGTAAACACTGAAGCTTTCTTT.

The chain has TRBV20-1 and TRBJ2-5; no firm D call. Germline CDR1 reads DFQATT; CDR2 reads SNEGSKA (reference sequence). The CDR3 covers 12 residues. Trimming left V 2 bases short and J 1 base short, with 5 bases between. The CDR3 spells CSARHIQETQYF. The CDR3 nucleotides are TGCAGTGCTAGACATATCCAAGAGACCCAGTACTTC.

The genes are TRBV27 and TRBJ2-5; 9 nucleotides agree with TRBD1. V gave up 5 bases and J gave up 5 bases; unmatched junction bases: 12. The CDR3 is made up of 16 amino acids. The germline CDR1 and CDR2 sequences are MNHEY and SMNVEV (reference sequence). CDR3 sequence reads: CASSPYGQGPEETQYF. CDR3 DNA: TGTGCCAGCAGTCCATATGGACAGGGGCCTGAGGAGACCCAGTACTTC.

This clonotype was seen a few times. This chain connects TRBV20-1 to TRBJ2-3; 13 bases agree with TRBD2. The germline gives CDR1 DFQATT, CDR2 SNEGSKA (reference sequence). The length of the CDR3 is 15 residues. Trimming cost V 8 bases and J 2 bases; bases outside gene matches: 7. In nucleotides, the CDR3 is TGCAGTACAACTAGCGGGGGGGACGTCACAGATACGCAGTATTTT. Translation gives CSTTSGGDVTDTQYF.

This clonotype showed up many times. The CDR3 here is CASSLNIGGARPFF. DNA for the CDR3: TGTGCCAGCAGCTTAAATATCGGGGGGGCCAGGCCGTTCTTC. V gene TRBV7-8 combines with J gene TRBJ2-1, with 8 bases matching TRBD2. Per the germline V gene, CDR1 is SGHVS and CDR2 is FQNEAQ. The CDR3 extends over 14 amino acids. V lost 2 bases to trimming and J lost 15 bases; unmatched junction nucleotides: 12.

This clonotype was found a few times. The junction departs from the called germline gene at one end, perhaps through a read error. The V and J genes are TRBV20-1 and TRBJ2-5; perhaps TRBD2 as D (6 bases). CDR3 size: 17 residues. The germline V gene has CDR1 DFQATT and CDR2 SNEGSKA (reference sequence). The CDR3 DNA sequence: TGCATTGCTAGAGATGCAACTAGCTCCCCGTACCAAGAGACCCAGTACTTC. Protein product: CIARDATSSPYQETQYF.

This clonotype was counted many times. V is TRBV5-1 and J is TRBJ2-1, with D perhaps being TRBD1 or TRBD2 (6 bases each). This CDR3 spans 15 amino acids. From germline, CDR1 is SGHRS and CDR2 YFSETQ. V lost 4 bases to trimming and J lost 2 bases, with 13 bases between them. This CDR3 reads CASSRQEGAYNEQFF. CDR3 nucleotides: TGCGCCAGCAGCCGACAGGAGGGTGCCTACAATGAGCAGTTCTTC.

The chain couples TRBV7-2 to TRBJ2-7; 8 bases are a match to TRBD1. The ends lost 4 bases at V and 6 bases at J; junction bases unmatched: 5. This CDR3 has 13 amino acids. CDR1 SGHTA and CDR2 FQGNSA come from the germline V gene. DNA of the CDR3: TGTGCCAGCAGCTCTTGGACAGGGAGCGAGCAGTACTTC. This codes for CASSSWTGSEQYF.

There are a few counts of this clonotype. This sequence joins TRBV27 and TRBJ2-7, with D perhaps matching TRBD2 (6 bases). The germline V and J ends were trimmed by 5 bases and 2 bases, with 13 bases remaining between them. The CDR3 totals 14 residues. Germline V gene lookup returns CDR1 MNHEY and CDR2 SMNVEV (reference sequence). The CDR3 spells CASSRGSGPYEQYF. The CDR3 coding sequence is TGTGCCAGCAGTCGAGGTAGCGGCCCCTACGAGCAGTACTTC.

A few counts support this clonotype. V is TRBV29-1 and J is TRBJ2-1; D is unresolved. In germline, CDR1 is SQVTM, CDR2 ANQGSEA. The CDR3 has 14 amino acids. CDR3 in DNA: TGCTCAGGAAAAGGTGGACGAACGTACAATGAGCAGTTCTTC. Its protein product is CSGKGGRTYNEQFF.

This clonotype has more than one count but fewer than ten. V and J are TRBV11-2 and TRBJ2-1; the D call may be TRBD1 or TRBD2 (7 bases each). The CDR3 contains 15 residues. V was clipped by 5 bases and J by 7 bases, with 18 bases between them. Germline CDR1 and CDR2: SGHAT and FQNNGV. This CDR3 reads CASSPIGQGGNEQFF. DNA for the CDR3: TGTGCCAGCAGCCCCATCGGGCAGGGGGGGAATGAGCAGTTCTTC.